These 26 T cell receptor beta chains were sequenced from one sample in a study of blood T cell repertoires in COVID-19. Assay used: immunoSEQ multiplex PCR; TCRdb lists only in-frame clones, some missing. The sample lists tens of thousands of clones, more than 75% occurring once. Sequenced material: peripheral blood. The receptors were sampled from a woman aged 60-75 years with acute or convalescent COVID-19.

The chain joins TRBV27 to TRBJ1-2, with 8 positions matching TRBD1. CDR3 length: 13 amino acids. V was pared by 5 bases and J by 13 bases, with 12 bases of the junction left unmatched. CDR1 MNHEY and CDR2 SMNVEV come from the germline V gene (reference sequence). This CDR3 reads CASSIRTGGGLTF. In DNA form, the CDR3 reads TGTGCCAGCAGTATTAGAACAGGGGGGGGCCTCACCTTC.

The V and J genes are TRBV2 and TRBJ1-4; D unresolved. The CDR3 has 13 amino acids. The V end lost 7 bases, the J end lost 2 bases, and 8 bases lay between the germline ends. Germline lookup yields CDR1 SNHLY and CDR2 FYNNEI. Written as DNA, the CDR3 is TGTGCCAGCATTCCCGTGACTAATGAAAAACTGTTTTTT. Its translation: CASIPVTNEKLFF.

The V call is TRBV5-1, the J call TRBJ2-2, with TRBD2 matching over 7 bases. Germline values: CDR1 SGHRS, CDR2 YFSETQ. CDR3 length: 18 residues. J was trimmed by 0 bases and V by 4 bases; bases with no gene match: 12. The CDR3 loop reads CASSHRTASGANTGELFF. The CDR3 DNA follows: TGCGCCAGCAGCCACAGGACCGCTAGCGGTGCGAACACCGGGGAGCTGTTTTTT.

Remarks on this clone: This CDR3 is also generated by other DNA sequences in the sample. The chain recombines TRBV4-1 with TRBJ2-7; 9 bases map to TRBD1. The CDR3 covers 14 residues. Germline CDR1 reads MGHRA; CDR2 reads YSYEKL. After removal of 1 base from V and 2 bases from J, the junction contained 0 bases not matched to a gene. CDR3 nucleotide sequence: TGCGCCAGCAGCCAAGGACAGGGGGCCTACGAGCAGTACTTC. Protein product: CASSQGQGAYEQYF.

The rearrangement uses TRBV18 and TRBJ2-3, with TRBD1 matching 8 bases. Losses at the gene ends were 6 bases for V and 0 bases for J; bases not matched to a gene: 8. Per the germline V gene, CDR1 is KGHSH and CDR2 is LQKENI. This CDR3 has 16 amino acids. CDR3 sequence (DNA): TGTGCCAGCTCCCCGACAGGGGATCTTAGCACAGATACGCAGTATTTT. It translates to CASSPTGDLSTDTQYF.

To note about this clone: This sample also contains other DNA sequences that code for the same CDR3. This sequence joins TRBV9 and TRBJ1-3; D call uncertain. Germline CDR1 is SGDLS and CDR2 is YYNGEE. The CDR3 sequence is 16 residues long. V gave up 5 bases and J gave up 0 bases, with 15 bases separating them. CDR3 bases: TGTGCCAGCAGTTTTGGAACCGGAGTCTCTGGAAACACCATATATTTT. It translates to CASSFGTGVSGNTIYF.

This sequence joins TRBV7-2 and TRBJ2-5, with 9 bases identical to TRBD2. The CDR3 has 16 amino acids. Germline CDR1 is SGHTA and CDR2 is FQGNSA. With 1 base clipped from V and 4 bases from J, the junction kept 7 bases outside the gene matches. CDR3 protein: CASSLVDGGGGETQYF. For the CDR3, the DNA is TGTGCCAGCAGCTTAGTAGATGGCGGGGGGGGAGAGACCCAGTACTTC.

This clone has only a few counts. This sequence joins TRBV10-3 and TRBJ1-5; 11 bases fit TRBD1. In germline, CDR1 is ENHRY, CDR2 SYGVKD. J lost 5 bases, V lost 10 bases, and 7 bases had no gene match. This CDR3 has 14 amino acids. The CDR3 DNA reads as TGTGCCACCCGAACGGGACAGGGGGATCAGCCCCAGCATTTT. This codes for CATRTGQGDQPQHF.

The chain carries TRBV6-4 and TRBJ2-2; 8 bases match TRBD2. V lost 3 bases, J lost 0 bases, and 3 bases stayed unmatched. CDR3 size: 16 residues. Germline V gives CDR1 MRHNA, CDR2 SNTAGT. The CDR3 DNA reads TGTGCCAGCAGTGAAGCGGGGGCCACGAACACCGGGGAGCTGTTTTTT. Translation gives CASSEAGATNTGELFF.

As DNA, the CDR3 is TGTGCCAGCAGCTCCGGGACAGATTCGCGAGATACGCAGTATTTT. Translated: CASSSGTDSRDTQYF. V usage is TRBV7-3 and J usage is TRBJ2-3; 7 bases agree with TRBD1. The CDR3 is 15 amino acids. With V trimmed by 4 bases and J by 5 bases, 9 bases remained unmatched. Germline CDR1 and CDR2: SGHTA and FQGTGA.

The chain carries TRBV7-2 and TRBJ1-2, with D maybe TRBD1 (6 bases). CDR1 SGHTA and CDR2 FQGNSA come from the germline V gene. This CDR3 spans 13 amino acids. Trimming pared 5 bases from V and 3 bases from J, leaving 10 bases between. The CDR3 DNA reads TGTGCCAGCAGCACCAGACAGGACTATGGCTACACCTTC. It encodes CASSTRQDYGYTF.

This clone was recorded only once. The chain employs TRBV6-2 or TRBV6-3 and TRBJ1-1; the D gene is possibly TRBD1 (6 bases). CDR3 length: 14 amino acids. Per germline, CDR1 MNHEY and CDR2 SVGEGT. Between the trimmed V and J ends, which lost 1 base and 4 bases, there was a span of 10 bases. Here the CDR3 reads CASSYWETGTEAFF. The CDR3 DNA sequence: TGTGCCAGCAGTTACTGGGAGACAGGCACTGAAGCTTTCTTT.

The chain has TRBV6-4 and TRBJ1-6, with D hard to call. CDR3 size: 15 residues. CDR1 and CDR2 from the germline V gene are MRHNA and SNTAGT. Trimming took 0 bases from V and 0 from J, leaving 3 bases between them. Here the CDR3 reads CASSDSSSYNSPLHF. The DNA of the CDR3 is TGTGCCAGCAGTGACTCGAGCTCCTATAATTCACCCCTCCACTTT.

This clone was seen once. The chain couples TRBV5-6 to TRBJ1-6, with a weak D call TRBD1 (5 bases). Germline-derived CDR1 and CDR2 are SGHDT and YYEEEE. Trimming shortened V by 4 bases and J by 7 bases, and 9 bases separated the two germline ends. The CDR3 covers 13 residues. The CDR3 here is CASSPRQNSPLHF. The DNA of the CDR3 is TGTGCCAGCAGCCCCCGACAGAATTCACCCCTCCACTTT.

This chain connects TRBV25-1 to TRBJ1-5; D is unresolved. The germline V gene has CDR1 MGHDK and CDR2 SYGVNS. The CDR3 runs to 11 residues. The V end was cut by 8 bases, the J end by 9 bases, with 11 bases between. This CDR3 reads CASRSSGPQHF. The CDR3 DNA reads TGTGCCAGCCGTTCCTCGGGGCCCCAGCATTTT.

The chain has TRBV11-2 and TRBJ2-1, with D maybe TRBD2 (6 bases). Germline CDR1 SGHAT, CDR2 FQNNGV. The V end was cut by 4 bases, the J end by 0 bases, with 7 bases between. The CDR3 covers 14 residues. The DNA for the CDR3 is TGTGCCAGCAGCTGGGGGGTCTCCTACAATGAGCAGTTCTTC. The encoded protein is CASSWGVSYNEQFF.

The rearrangement links TRBV5-1 to TRBJ1-6, with a possible D match to TRBD1 (5 bases). This CDR3 has 14 residues. The germline V gene encodes CDR1 SGHRS and CDR2 YFSETQ. Trimming removed 1 base at V and 5 bases at J, with 7 bases between. CDR3 amino acids: CASSLKTDNSPLHF. As DNA, the CDR3 is TGCGCCAGCAGCTTGAAGACAGATAATTCACCCCTCCACTTT.

For the CDR3, the DNA is TGCGCCAGCAGCTTCTTGGGAAACACCATATATTTT. Its translation is CASSFLGNTIYF. The chain has TRBV5-1 and TRBJ1-3; unclear D gene. The CDR3 is 12 amino acids. Germline CDR1 is SGHRS and CDR2 is YFSETQ. The V and J ends lost 2 bases and 4 bases respectively, with 4 bases between them.

The V and J genes are TRBV27 and TRBJ2-1, with D perhaps matching TRBD2 (5 bases). CDR3 length: 16 residues. Germline values: CDR1 MNHEY, CDR2 SMNVEV (reference sequence). Trimming removed 3 bases at V and 8 bases at J, with 20 bases between. In DNA form, the CDR3 reads TGTGCCAGCAGTTTGTCAAGGATCGCGGGTGTAGATGAGCAGTTCTTC. Amino acids: CASSLSRIAGVDEQFF.

The chain uses TRBV5-1 and TRBJ2-7; 7 nucleotides agree with TRBD2. This CDR3 contains 14 residues. Germline trimming cut 3 bases from V and 5 bases from J; bases unmatched to any gene: 8. Germline loops: CDR1 SGHRS, CDR2 YFSETQ. The CDR3 nucleotides read TGCGCCAGCAGCTCCACGCGGGGGAAGGACGAGCAGTACTTC. Translated: CASSSTRGKDEQYF.

The rearrangement joins TRBV5-1 to TRBJ1-2; D remains ambiguous. This CDR3 has 14 amino acids. Trimming removed 2 bases from V and 4 bases from J, with 12 bases in between. Germline lookup yields CDR1 SGHRS and CDR2 YFSETQ. This chain's CDR3 is CASSFEDPLYGYTF. As DNA, the CDR3 is TGCGCCAGCAGCTTTGAGGATCCCCTCTATGGCTACACCTTC.

This sequence joins TRBV7-8 and TRBJ2-3; possible D gene TRBD1, 5 bases. Germline values: CDR1 SGHVS, CDR2 FQNEAQ. The ends were cut back, 4 bases at V and 4 bases at J, with 12 bases in the middle. This CDR3 contains 14 residues. The CDR3 reads CASSWAGLPDTQYF. The CDR3 coding sequence is TGTGCCAGCAGCTGGGCAGGGTTACCAGATACGCAGTATTTT.

The V call is TRBV6-5, the J call TRBJ1-3; 7 bases line up with TRBD1. Germline V gene lookup returns CDR1 MNHEY and CDR2 SVGAGI. After removal of 6 bases from V and 8 bases from J, the junction contained 10 bases not matched to a gene. The CDR3 runs to 14 residues. This CDR3 reads CASRRVTGTDTIYF. DNA of the CDR3: TGTGCCAGCAGGCGCGTGACAGGGACCGACACCATATATTTT.

On this clone itself: Its ends do not fully match the called genes, so a read error is possible. This rearrangement joins TRBV19 to TRBJ2-3; TRBD1 aligns across 7 bases. The germline CDR1 and CDR2 sequences are LNHDA and SQIVND (reference sequence). This CDR3 has 13 amino acids. Written as DNA, the CDR3 is TGCGGGGTCCGGGACAGAGGGACAGATACGCAGTATTTT. Translating it yields CGVRDRGTDTQYF. Full variable domain (rest looked up from reference TRBV19 and TRBJ2-3): DGGITQSPKYLFRKEGQNVTLSCEQNLNHDAMYWYRQDPGQGLRLIYYSQIVNDFQKGDIAEGYSVSREKKESFPLTVTSAQKNPTAFYLCGVRDRGTDTQYFGPGTRLTVL.

CDR3: CASSRNRGGTEAFF. CDR3 nucleotide sequence: TGCGCCAGCAGCCGCAACAGGGGTGGGACTGAAGCTTTCTTT. This rearrangement joins TRBV4-1 to TRBJ1-1, with TRBD1 identical over 7 bases. The V gene end was trimmed by 4 bases and the J gene end by 5 bases; junction bases not matched to a gene: 7. This CDR3 region has 14 residues. Germline CDR1 MGHRA, CDR2 YSYEKL.

The rearrangement joins TRBV5-1 to TRBJ1-3; D not certain. The CDR3 extends over 15 amino acids. Trimming took 5 bases from V and 1 from J, leaving 13 bases between them. The germline V gene has CDR1 SGHRS and CDR2 YFSETQ. The CDR3 DNA follows: TGCGCCAGCAGGGACTCCCTGGCTTCTGGAAACACCATATATTTT. This gives the protein CASRDSLASGNTIYF.